These T cell receptor beta chains were read from a single sample in a study of T cell repertoires in cytomegalovirus infection. These receptors' targets are unknown. One entry per CDR3 protein results from TCRdb running MiXCR on the reads. The sample has tens of thousands of distinct CDR3 sequences; roughly 22% are singletons. Sequenced here: CD8+ T cells from cultured PBMCs, sampled from culture after CMV antigen stimulation. These receptor sequences come from a human donor in good health (CMV status not recorded). Some clones in this sample may be carry-over from other donors' samples. Both conserved end residues are part of each CDR3. The D gene is left open where the match is weak. Some rows mark clone size as missing; the rest say once, few, many or name a class of expanded clone.

>.|TRBJ2-3|TRBV2|few
CASLGAWDTDSQYF
TGTGCCAGTTTGGGGGCCTGGGACACAGATTCGCAGTATTTT
>TRBD2|TRBJ2-3|TRBV11-2|few
CASSSREGGRRDTQYF
TGTGCCAGCAGCTCCCGGGAGGGGGGGCGGAGAGATACGCAGTATTTT
>.|TRBJ1-5|TRBV4-1|.
CASSQAGQDNQPQHF
TGCGCCAGCAGCCAAGCGGGCCAGGACAATCAGCCCCAGCATTTT
>.|TRBJ2-1|TRBV19|.
CASSIDVRGYNEQFF
TGTGCCAGTAGTATAGACGTAAGAGGATACAATGAGCAGTTCTTC
>TRBD1|TRBJ2-5|TRBV5-1|few
CASSPDRGFQETQYF
TGCGCCAGCAGCCCGGACAGGGGCTTCCAAGAGACCCAGTACTTC
>.|TRBJ2-7|TRBV4-3|many
CASSQGRASYEQYF
TGCGCCAGCAGCCAAGGACGGGCGTCCTACGAGCAGTACTTC
>.|TRBJ2-1|TRBV7-2|few
CASSLGTSVGGPYNEQFF
TGTGCCAGCAGCTTAGGAACCTCTGTGGGGGGACCCTACAATGAGCAGTTCTTC
>TRBD2|TRBJ2-3|TRBV28|few
CASSKMGLAGGKDTQYF
TGTGCCAGCAGTAAAATGGGACTAGCGGGAGGTAAAGATACGCAGTATTTT
>.|TRBJ1-5|TRBV6-2/TRBV6-3|.
CASTYGRKGGNQPQHF
TGTGCCAGCACCTACGGGCGTAAGGGTGGCAATCAGCCCCAGCATTTT
>TRBD1|TRBJ1-2|TRBV19|few
CASRDRGLYHGYTF
TGTGCCAGTAGGGACAGGGGGCTATACCATGGCTACACCTTC
>.|TRBJ2-1|TRBV7-4|.
CASSLVAGVSYNEQFF
TGTGCCAGCAGCTTAGTGGCAGGGGTCTCCTACAATGAGCAGTTCTTC
>.|TRBJ2-1|TRBV27|few
CASSFTGNYNEQFF
TGTGCCAGCAGTTTCACAGGGAATTACAATGAGCAGTTCTTC
>TRBD1|TRBJ2-7|TRBV7-2|.
CASSFTGQGDEQYF
TGTGCCAGCAGCTTCACGGGACAGGGGGACGAGCAGTACTTC
>TRBD2|TRBJ2-3|TRBV9|.
CASSVKAGGDTQYF
TGTGCCAGCAGCGTCAAGGCGGGAGGGGATACGCAGTATTTT
>.|TRBJ2-1|TRBV6-1|.
CASSGGAGGNEQFF
TGTGCCAGCAGTGGGGGCGCTGGGGGGAATGAGCAGTTCTTC
>TRBD2|TRBJ2-3|TRBV7-2|few
CASSSRDYPNTDTQYF
TGTGCCAGCAGCTCCCGGGACTACCCGAATACAGATACGCAGTATTTT
>TRBD1|TRBJ1-1|TRBV7-9|once
CASRAGQGTEAFF
TGTGCCAGCAGGGCGGGACAGGGAACTGAAGCTTTCTTT
>TRBD2|TRBJ2-1|TRBV7-6|few
CASSLRTGGPYNEQFF
TGTGCCAGCAGCTTAAGGACGGGGGGGCCTTACAATGAGCAGTTCTTC
>.|TRBJ2-7|TRBV7-2|.
CASSLSGLQRSYEQYF
TGTGCCAGCAGTCTAAGTGGGCTACAGAGGTCCTACGAGCAGTACTTC
>.|TRBJ2-7|TRBV7-9|few
CASSQSSGTGSYEQYF
TGTGCCAGCAGCCAGAGCTCCGGGACGGGCTCCTACGAGCAGTACTTC
>TRBD1|TRBJ1-5|TRBV7-2|many
CASSSGQGTQPQHF
TGTGCCAGCAGCTCAGGACAGGGGACGCAGCCCCAGCATTTT
>TRBD2|TRBJ2-3|TRBV4-1|.
CASSQVRGLAGPRDTQYF
TGCGCCAGCAGCCAAGTACGCGGACTAGCGGGGCCTCGAGATACGCAGTATTTT
>TRBD1|TRBJ2-4|TRBV6-1|.
CASSEAPPAGQGRGKNIQYF
TGTGCCAGCAGTGAAGCCCCCCCCGCCGGACAGGGGAGGGGCAAAAACATTCAGTACTTC
>.|TRBJ2-1|TRBV2|few
CASSIRRTDYPNEQFF
TGTGCCAGCAGCATAAGACGGACGGACTATCCGAATGAGCAGTTCTTC
>.|TRBJ1-1|TRBV11-2|.
CASSLNWPQEAFF
TGTGCCAGCAGCTTAAATTGGCCGCAGGAAGCTTTCTTT
>TRBD2|TRBJ2-3|TRBV6-2/TRBV6-3|few
CASSNFEIGLAGETDTQYF
TGTGCCAGCAGTAACTTCGAAATCGGGCTAGCGGGAGAAACAGATACGCAGTATTTT
>.|TRBJ2-7|TRBV7-2|.
CASTASYEQYF
TGTGCCAGCACGGCAAGCTACGAGCAGTACTTC
>.|TRBJ2-7|TRBV20-1|once
CSARPPRRTGGTYEQYF
TGCAGTGCTAGACCCCCCCGCCGGACTGGTGGTACCTACGAGCAGTACTTC
>TRBD1|TRBJ2-3|TRBV7-9|few
CASSRTGLDTDTQYF
TGTGCCAGCAGCAGGACAGGGCTGGACACAGATACGCAGTATTTT
>TRBD1|TRBJ1-5|TRBV6-5|.
CARSLRTGTADQPQHF
TGTGCCCGCAGTTTGCGAACCGGGACAGCGGATCAGCCCCAGCATTTT
>.|TRBJ2-7|TRBV7-2|.
CASSLADSFYEQYF
TGTGCCAGCAGCTTAGCCGACAGTTTCTACGAGCAGTACTTC
>TRBD1|TRBJ1-1|TRBV7-2|.
CASSLPDREGSTEAFF
TGTGCCAGCAGCTTACCCGACAGGGAGGGGAGCACTGAAGCTTTCTTT
>.|TRBJ2-5|TRBV6-1|few
CASSEFVQREGETQYF
TGTGCCAGCAGTGAATTTGTTCAGAGAGAAGGGGAGACCCAGTACTTC
>.|TRBJ2-7|TRBV29-1|.
CSVEGISDTYEQYF
TGCAGCGTGGAGGGGATAAGCGATACCTACGAGCAGTACTTC
>TRBD2|TRBJ2-5|TRBV4-1|.
CASSQDRASGQKTQYF
TGCGCCAGCAGCCAAGATAGGGCTAGCGGTCAGAAGACCCAGTACTTC
>TRBD2|TRBJ2-2|TRBV7-8|.
CASSHNRVTSGGTNTGELFF
TGTGCCAGCAGCCACAACAGAGTCACTAGCGGGGGGACGAACACCGGGGAGCTGTTTTTT
>.|TRBJ2-7|TRBV6-2/TRBV6-3|.
CASSSLSGSISYEQYF
TGTGCCAGCAGTTCCCTTTCAGGATCGATCTCCTACGAGCAGTACTTC
>.|TRBJ1-1|TRBV19|.
CASSIGSGNTEAFF
TGTGCCAGTAGTATAGGATCGGGGAACACTGAAGCTTTCTTT
>.|TRBJ2-3|TRBV7-8|many
CASSLFGGSTDTQYF
TGTGCCAGCAGCTTATTCGGCGGGAGCACAGATACGCAGTATTTT
>.|TRBJ2-5|TRBV6-6|.
CASSYLRGQETQYF
TGTGCCAGCAGTTACTTAAGGGGTCAAGAGACCCAGTACTTC
>.|TRBJ2-7|TRBV7-8|.
CASRFSGPNYEQYF
TGTGCCAGCAGATTTTCCGGACCGAACTACGAGCAGTACTTC
>.|TRBJ2-7|TRBV7-2|few
CASSLPGGKVYEQYF
TGTGCCAGCAGCTTACCCGGCGGCAAAGTTTACGAGCAGTACTTC
>.|TRBJ1-1|TRBV6-2/TRBV6-3|few
CASSYSLQTEAFF
TGTGCCAGCAGTTACTCTTTACAGACCGAAGCTTTCTTT
>TRBD1|TRBJ1-1|TRBV7-2|few
CASSLSTGVAEAFF
TGTGCCAGCAGCTTATCTACAGGGGTGGCTGAAGCTTTCTTT
>TRBD2|TRBJ2-1|TRBV6-1|.
CASSLAGTSYNEQFF
TGTGCCAGCAGCCTAGCGGGGACGTCCTACAATGAGCAGTTCTTC
>TRBD2|TRBJ2-7|TRBV7-9|.
CASSSRGLAEAYEQYF
TGTGCCAGCAGCTCTCGAGGACTAGCGGAGGCCTACGAGCAGTACTTC
>.|TRBJ2-7|TRBV6-1|.
CASSEVGSTAEQYF
TGTGCCAGCAGTGAAGTCGGTAGTACCGCCGAGCAGTACTTC
>.|TRBJ2-7|TRBV15|.
CATSRGGSYEQYF
TGTGCCACCAGCAGAGGAGGGTCCTACGAGCAGTACTTC
>.|TRBJ2-1|TRBV12-3/TRBV12-4|.
CASSLGGGRTNEQFF
TGTGCCAGCAGTTTAGGGGGGGGGCGAACCAATGAGCAGTTCTTC
>.|TRBJ2-7|TRBV27|.
CASSFRDPAGHEQYF
TGTGCCAGCAGTTTCCGGGACCCAGCGGGTCACGAGCAGTACTTC
>.|TRBJ1-2|TRBV7-9|.
CASSLRAGEDYGYTF
TGTGCCAGCAGCTTACGGGCGGGTGAAGACTATGGCTACACCTTC
>TRBD1|TRBJ2-1|TRBV15|few
CATSRGGLGQGYNEQFF
TGTGCCACCAGCAGAGGAGGGTTGGGACAGGGGTACAATGAGCAGTTCTTC
>.|TRBJ2-7|TRBV5-1|few
CASSGNGAYEQYF
TGCGCCAGCAGTGGGAACGGAGCCTACGAGCAGTACTTC
>TRBD2|TRBJ2-3|TRBV7-2|.
CASSLDPSGVGDTQYF
TGTGCCAGCAGCTTAGACCCTAGCGGGGTGGGTGATACGCAGTATTTT
>TRBD1|TRBJ2-3|TRBV28|.
CASRLTGVTDTQYF
TGTGCCAGCAGACTGACAGGGGTAACAGATACGCAGTATTTT
>.|TRBJ2-1|TRBV24-1|few
CATSGGASMSSYNEQFF
TGTGCCACCAGTGGTGGGGCGTCCATGAGCTCCTACAATGAGCAGTTCTTC
>.|TRBJ1-5|TRBV6-2/TRBV6-3|once
CDSSLQFDGQPQHF
TGTGACAGCAGTTTACAATTCGACGGTCAGCCCCAGCATTTT
>TRBD1|TRBJ2-1|TRBV29-1|.
CSVERTGGLFDEQFF
TGCAGCGTTGAAAGGACAGGGGGGTTGTTTGATGAGCAGTTCTTC
>TRBD2|TRBJ2-5|TRBV7-6|few
CASRLAGEETQYF
TGTGCCAGCCGACTAGCGGGAGAAGAGACCCAGTACTTC
>.|TRBJ1-2|TRBV6-5|.
CASSYGLVGGYGYTF
TGTGCCAGCAGTTACGGTCTGGTAGGCGGATATGGCTACACCTTC